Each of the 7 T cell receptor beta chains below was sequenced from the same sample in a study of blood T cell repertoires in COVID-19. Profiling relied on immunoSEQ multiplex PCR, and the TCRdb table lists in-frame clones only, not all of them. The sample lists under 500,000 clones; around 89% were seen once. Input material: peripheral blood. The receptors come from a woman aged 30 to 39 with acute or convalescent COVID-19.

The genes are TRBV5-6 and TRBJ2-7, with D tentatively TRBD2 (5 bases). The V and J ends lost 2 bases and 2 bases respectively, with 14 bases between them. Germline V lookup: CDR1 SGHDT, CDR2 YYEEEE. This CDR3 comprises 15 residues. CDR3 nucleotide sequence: TGTGCCAGCAGCTTTTTGGTTCGGGGTCCCTACGAGCAGTACTTC. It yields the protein CASSFLVRGPYEQYF.

The CDR3 spells CASSQDRVSYEQYF. The CDR3 DNA is TGTGCCAGCAGCCAGGACAGGGTATCCTACGAGCAGTACTTC. This sequence joins TRBV13 and TRBJ2-7, with 8 bases aligning to TRBD1. CDR1 is PRHDT, CDR2 FYEKMQ, per germline (reference sequence). The CDR3 sequence is 14 residues long. V shed 5 bases, J shed 1 base, and the junction held 4 bases outside the gene matches.

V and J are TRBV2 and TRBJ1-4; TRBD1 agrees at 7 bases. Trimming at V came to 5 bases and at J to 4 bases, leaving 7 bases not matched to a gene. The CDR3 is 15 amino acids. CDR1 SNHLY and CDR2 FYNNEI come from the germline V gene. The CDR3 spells CASSKEGQSNEKLFF. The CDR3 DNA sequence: TGTGCCAGCAGTAAAGAGGGACAGAGTAATGAAAAACTGTTTTTT.

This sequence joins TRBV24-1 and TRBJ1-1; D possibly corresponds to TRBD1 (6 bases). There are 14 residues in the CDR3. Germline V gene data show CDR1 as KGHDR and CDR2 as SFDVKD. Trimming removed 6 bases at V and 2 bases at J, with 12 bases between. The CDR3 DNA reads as TGTGCCACCAGTTCGGGGGGGCTAAACACTGAAGCTTTCTTT. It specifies CATSSGGLNTEAFF.

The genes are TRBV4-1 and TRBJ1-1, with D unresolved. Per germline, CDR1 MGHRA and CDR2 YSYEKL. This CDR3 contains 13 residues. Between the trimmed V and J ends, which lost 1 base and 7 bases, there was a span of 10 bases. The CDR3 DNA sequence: TGCGCCAGCAGCCAAGGACGAGGTGTTGAAGCTTTCTTT. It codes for CASSQGRGVEAFF.

This CDR3 reads CASSRLGAREQYF. CDR3 coding DNA: TGTGCCAGCAGCCGACTAGGGGCGAGGGAGCAGTACTTC. This rearrangement joins TRBV7-9 to TRBJ2-7; a possible D gene is TRBD2 (6 bases). In germline, CDR1 is SEHNR, CDR2 FQNEAQ (reference sequence). Deletions cut 5 bases from V and 7 bases from J, with 15 bases between. The CDR3 loop spans 13 amino acids.

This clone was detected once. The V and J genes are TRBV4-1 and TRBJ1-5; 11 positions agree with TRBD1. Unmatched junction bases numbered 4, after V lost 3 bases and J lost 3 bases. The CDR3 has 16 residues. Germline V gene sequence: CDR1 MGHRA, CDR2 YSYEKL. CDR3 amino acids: CASSHTGQGANQPQHF. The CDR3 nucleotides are TGCGCCAGCAGCCACACCGGACAGGGGGCCAATCAGCCCCAGCATTTT.